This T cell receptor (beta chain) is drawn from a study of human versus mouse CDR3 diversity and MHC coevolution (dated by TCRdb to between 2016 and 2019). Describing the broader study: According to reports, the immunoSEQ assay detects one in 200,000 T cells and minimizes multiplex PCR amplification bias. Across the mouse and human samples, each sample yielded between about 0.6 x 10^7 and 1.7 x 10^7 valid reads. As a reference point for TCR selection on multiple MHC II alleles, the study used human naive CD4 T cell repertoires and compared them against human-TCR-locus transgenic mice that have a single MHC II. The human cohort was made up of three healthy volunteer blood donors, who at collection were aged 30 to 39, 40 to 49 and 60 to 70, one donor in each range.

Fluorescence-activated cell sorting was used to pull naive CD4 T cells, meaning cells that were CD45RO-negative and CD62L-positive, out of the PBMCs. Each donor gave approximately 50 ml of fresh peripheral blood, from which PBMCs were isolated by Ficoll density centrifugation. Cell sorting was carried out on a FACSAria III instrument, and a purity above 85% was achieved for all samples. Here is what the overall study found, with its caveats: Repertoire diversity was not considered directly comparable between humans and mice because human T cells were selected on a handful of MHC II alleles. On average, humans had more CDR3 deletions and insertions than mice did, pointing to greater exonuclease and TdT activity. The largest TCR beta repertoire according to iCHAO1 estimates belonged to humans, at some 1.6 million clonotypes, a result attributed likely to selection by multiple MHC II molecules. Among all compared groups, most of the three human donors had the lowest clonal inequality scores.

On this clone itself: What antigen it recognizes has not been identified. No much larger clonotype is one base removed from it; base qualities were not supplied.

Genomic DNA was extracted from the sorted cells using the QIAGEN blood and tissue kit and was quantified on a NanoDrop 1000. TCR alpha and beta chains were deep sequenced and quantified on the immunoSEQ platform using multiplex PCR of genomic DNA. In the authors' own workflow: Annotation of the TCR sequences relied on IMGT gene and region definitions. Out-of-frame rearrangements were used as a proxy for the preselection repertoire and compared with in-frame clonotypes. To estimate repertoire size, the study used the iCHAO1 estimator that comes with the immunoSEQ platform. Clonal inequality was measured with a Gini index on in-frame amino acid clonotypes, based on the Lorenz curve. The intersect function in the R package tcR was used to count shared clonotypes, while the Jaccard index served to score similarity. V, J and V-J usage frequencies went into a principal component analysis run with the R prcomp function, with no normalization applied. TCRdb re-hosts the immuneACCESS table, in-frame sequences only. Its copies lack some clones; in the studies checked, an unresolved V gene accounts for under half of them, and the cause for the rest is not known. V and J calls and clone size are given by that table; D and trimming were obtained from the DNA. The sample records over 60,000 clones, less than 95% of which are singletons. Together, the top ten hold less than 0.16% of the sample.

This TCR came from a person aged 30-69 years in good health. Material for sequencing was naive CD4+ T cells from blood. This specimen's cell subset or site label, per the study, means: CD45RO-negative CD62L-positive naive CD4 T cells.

The DNA sequence follows: TGTGCCAGCAGCCCCGGGAGGCGAAGCAATCAGCCCCAGCATTTT. The translation is CASSPGRRSNQPQHF. The chain employs TRBV7-8 and TRBJ1-5, with the D gene too uncertain to name. The junction shows trimming of 5 bases on V and 1 base on J, plus 12 bases between the germline ends. The germline V gene provides CDR1 SGHVS and CDR2 FQNEAQ. The cysteine opens and the phenylalanine closes a CDR3 of 15 amino acids. The entry retains the CDR3 DNA only, 45 bases that are in frame from base 1.